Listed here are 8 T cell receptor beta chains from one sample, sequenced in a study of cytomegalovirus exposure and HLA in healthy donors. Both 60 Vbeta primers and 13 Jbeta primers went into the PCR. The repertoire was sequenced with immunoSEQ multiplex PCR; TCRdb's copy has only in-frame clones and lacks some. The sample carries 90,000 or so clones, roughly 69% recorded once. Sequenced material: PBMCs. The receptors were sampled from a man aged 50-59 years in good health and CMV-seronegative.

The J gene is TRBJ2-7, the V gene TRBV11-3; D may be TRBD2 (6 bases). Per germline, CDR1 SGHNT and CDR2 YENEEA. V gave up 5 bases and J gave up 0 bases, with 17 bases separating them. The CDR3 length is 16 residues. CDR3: CASSPRGSGDSYEQYV. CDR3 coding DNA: TGTGCCAGCAGCCCCCGAGGTAGCGGAGACTCCTACGAGCAGTACGTC.

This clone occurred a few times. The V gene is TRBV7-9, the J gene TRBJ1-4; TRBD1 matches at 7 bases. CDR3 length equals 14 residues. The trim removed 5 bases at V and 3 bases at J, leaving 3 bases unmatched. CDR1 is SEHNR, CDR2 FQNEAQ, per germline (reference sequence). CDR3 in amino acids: CASSLGTANEKLFF. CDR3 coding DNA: TGTGCCAGCAGCCTAGGGACAGCTAATGAAAAACTGTTTTTT.

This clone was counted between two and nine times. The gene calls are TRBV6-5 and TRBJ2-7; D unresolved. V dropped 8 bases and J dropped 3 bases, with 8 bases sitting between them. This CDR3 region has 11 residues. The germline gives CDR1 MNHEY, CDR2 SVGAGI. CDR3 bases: TGTGCCAGCGGCGTGAACTACGAGCAGTACGTC. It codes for CASGVNYEQYV.

The chain's CDR3 is CASSPRTGLLYGYTF. The CDR3 nucleotides read TGTGCCAGCAGTCCTCGGACAGGGCTCCTCTATGGCTACACCTTC. The chain employs TRBV27 and TRBJ1-2; 8 bases match TRBD1. V lost 5 bases to trimming and J lost 4 bases; unmatched junction nucleotides: 9. CDR3 length: 15 amino acids. Germline CDR1 reads MNHEY; CDR2 reads SMNVEV (reference sequence).

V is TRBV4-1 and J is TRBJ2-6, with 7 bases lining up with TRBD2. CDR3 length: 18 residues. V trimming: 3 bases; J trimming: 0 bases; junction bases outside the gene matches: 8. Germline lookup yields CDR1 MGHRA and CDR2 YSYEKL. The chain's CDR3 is CASSHMVGGSSGANVLTF. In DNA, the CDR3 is TGCGCCAGCAGCCACATGGTCGGGGGGTCCTCTGGGGCCAACGTCCTGACTTTC.

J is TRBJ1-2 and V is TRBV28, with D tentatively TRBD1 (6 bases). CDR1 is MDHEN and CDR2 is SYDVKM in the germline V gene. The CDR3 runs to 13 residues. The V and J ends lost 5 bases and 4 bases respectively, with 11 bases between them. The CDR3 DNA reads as TGTGCCAGCAGTGAGGACAGCCCCTATGGCTACACCTTC. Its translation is CASSEDSPYGYTF.

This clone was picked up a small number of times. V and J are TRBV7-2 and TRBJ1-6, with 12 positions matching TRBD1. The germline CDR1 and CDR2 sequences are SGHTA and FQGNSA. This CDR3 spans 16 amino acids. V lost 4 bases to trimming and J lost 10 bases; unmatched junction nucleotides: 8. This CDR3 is CASSSNRDRGLSPLHF. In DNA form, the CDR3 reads TGTGCCAGCAGCTCCAACCGGGACAGGGGGCTATCACCCCTCCACTTT.

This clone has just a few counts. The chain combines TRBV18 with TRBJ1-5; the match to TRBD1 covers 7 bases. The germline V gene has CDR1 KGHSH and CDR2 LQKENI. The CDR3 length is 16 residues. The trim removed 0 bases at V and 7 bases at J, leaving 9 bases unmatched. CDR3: CASSPPGDSSGQPQHF. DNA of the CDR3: TGTGCCAGCTCACCACCGGGGGACAGTTCAGGGCAGCCCCAGCATTTT.